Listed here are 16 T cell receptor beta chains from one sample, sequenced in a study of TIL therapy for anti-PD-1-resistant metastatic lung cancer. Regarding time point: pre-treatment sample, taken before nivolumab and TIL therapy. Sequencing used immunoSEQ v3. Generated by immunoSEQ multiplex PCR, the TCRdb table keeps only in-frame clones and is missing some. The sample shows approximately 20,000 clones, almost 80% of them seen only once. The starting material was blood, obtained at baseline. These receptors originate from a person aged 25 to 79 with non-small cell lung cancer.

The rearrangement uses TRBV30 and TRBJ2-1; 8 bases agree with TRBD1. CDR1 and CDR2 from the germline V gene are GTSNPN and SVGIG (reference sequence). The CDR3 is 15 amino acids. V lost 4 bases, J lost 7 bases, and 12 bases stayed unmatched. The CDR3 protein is CAWNLDWQGANEQFF. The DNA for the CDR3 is TGTGCCTGGAACCTGGATTGGCAGGGGGCGAATGAGCAGTTCTTC.

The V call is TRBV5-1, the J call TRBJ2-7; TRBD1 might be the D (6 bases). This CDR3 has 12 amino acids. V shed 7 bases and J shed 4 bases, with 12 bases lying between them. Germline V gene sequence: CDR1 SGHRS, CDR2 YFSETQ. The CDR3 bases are TGCGCCAGCGCCAGGGGTCAGTACGAGCAGTACTTC. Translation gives CASARGQYEQYF.

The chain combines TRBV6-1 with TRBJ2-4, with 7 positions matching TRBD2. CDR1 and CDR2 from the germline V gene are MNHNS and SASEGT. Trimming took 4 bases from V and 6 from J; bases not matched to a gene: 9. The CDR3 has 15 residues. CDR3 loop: CASSGASGEGNIQYF. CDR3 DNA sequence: TGTGCCAGCAGTGGAGCTAGCGGAGAGGGAAACATTCAGTACTTC.

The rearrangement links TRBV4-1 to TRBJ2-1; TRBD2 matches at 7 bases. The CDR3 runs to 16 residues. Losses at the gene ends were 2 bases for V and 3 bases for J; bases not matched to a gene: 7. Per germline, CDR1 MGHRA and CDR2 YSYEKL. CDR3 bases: TGCGCCAGCAGCCAAAACCCGGGACTAAACTACAATGAGCAGTTCTTC. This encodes CASSQNPGLNYNEQFF.

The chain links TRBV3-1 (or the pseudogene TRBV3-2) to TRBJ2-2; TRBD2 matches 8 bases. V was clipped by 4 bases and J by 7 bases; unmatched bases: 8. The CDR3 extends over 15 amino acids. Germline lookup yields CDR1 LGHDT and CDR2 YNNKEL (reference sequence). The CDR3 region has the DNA TGTGCCAGCAGCCTCCTCGGGGGGGCCAGCGGGGAGCTGTTTTTT. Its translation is CASSLLGGASGELFF.

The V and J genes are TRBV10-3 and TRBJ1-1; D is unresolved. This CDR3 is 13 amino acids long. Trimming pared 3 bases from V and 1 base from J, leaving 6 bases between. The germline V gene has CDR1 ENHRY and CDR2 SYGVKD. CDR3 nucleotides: TGTGCCATCAGTGACGGGCCGAACACTGAAGCTTTCTTT. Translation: CAISDGPNTEAFF.

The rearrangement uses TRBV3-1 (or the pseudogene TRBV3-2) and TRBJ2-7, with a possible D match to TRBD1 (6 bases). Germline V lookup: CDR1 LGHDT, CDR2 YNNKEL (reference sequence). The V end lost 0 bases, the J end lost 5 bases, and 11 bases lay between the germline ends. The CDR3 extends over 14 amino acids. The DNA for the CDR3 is TGTGCCAGCAGCCAAGAGAGGGACAAAAACGAGCAGTACTTC. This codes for CASSQERDKNEQYF.

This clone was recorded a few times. DNA of the CDR3: TGTGCCAGCAGCCGGGCCGGGGGATATGGCTACACCTTC. It yields the protein CASSRAGGYGYTF. The V and J genes are TRBV7-9 and TRBJ1-2; possibly TRBD1 for D (5 bases). Trimming took 5 bases from V and 5 from J, leaving 12 bases between them. Germline CDR1 is SEHNR and CDR2 is FQNEAQ (reference sequence). This CDR3 has 13 amino acids.

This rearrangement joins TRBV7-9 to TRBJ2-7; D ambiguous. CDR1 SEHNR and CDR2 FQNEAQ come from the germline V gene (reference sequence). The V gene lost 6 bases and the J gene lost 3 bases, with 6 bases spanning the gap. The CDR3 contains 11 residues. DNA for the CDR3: TGTGCCAGCAGTAGATTCTACGAGCAGTACTTC. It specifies CASSRFYEQYF.

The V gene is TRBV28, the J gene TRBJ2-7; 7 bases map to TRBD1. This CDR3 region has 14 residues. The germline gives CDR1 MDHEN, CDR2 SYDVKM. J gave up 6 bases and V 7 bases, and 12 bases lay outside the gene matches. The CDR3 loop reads CASTRLPQGSEQYF. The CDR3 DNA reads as TGTGCCAGCACAAGACTTCCACAGGGGTCCGAGCAGTACTTC.

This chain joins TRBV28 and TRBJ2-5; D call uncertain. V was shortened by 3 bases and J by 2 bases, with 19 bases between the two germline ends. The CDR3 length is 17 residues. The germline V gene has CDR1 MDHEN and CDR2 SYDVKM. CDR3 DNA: TGTGCCAGCAGTTTTCACTCACTCTTGACACGTCAAGAGACCCAGTACTTC. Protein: CASSFHSLLTRQETQYF.

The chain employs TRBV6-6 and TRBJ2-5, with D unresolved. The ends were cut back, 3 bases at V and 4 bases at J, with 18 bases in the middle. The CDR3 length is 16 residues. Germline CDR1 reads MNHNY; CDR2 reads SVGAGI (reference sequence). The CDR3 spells CASSYGDTQNGETQYF. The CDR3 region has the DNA TGTGCCAGCAGTTATGGTGACACGCAAAACGGAGAGACCCAGTACTTC.

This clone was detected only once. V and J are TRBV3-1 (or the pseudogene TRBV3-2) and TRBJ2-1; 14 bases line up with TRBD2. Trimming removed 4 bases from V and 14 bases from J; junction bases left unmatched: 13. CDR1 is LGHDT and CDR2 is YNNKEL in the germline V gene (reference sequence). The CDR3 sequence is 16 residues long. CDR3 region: CASSPGPTGLAGVEFF. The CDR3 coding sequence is TGTGCCAGCAGCCCCGGTCCCACGGGACTAGCGGGAGTAGAGTTCTTC.

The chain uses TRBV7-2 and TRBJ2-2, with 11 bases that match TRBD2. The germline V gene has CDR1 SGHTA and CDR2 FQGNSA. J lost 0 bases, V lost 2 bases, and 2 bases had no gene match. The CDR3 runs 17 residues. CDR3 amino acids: CASSLIAGGPNTGELFF. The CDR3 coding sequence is TGTGCCAGCAGCTTAATAGCGGGGGGGCCGAACACCGGGGAGCTGTTTTTT. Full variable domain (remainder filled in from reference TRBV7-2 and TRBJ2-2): GAGVSQSPSNKVTEKGKDVELRCDPISGHTALYWYRQSLGQGLEFLIYFQGNSAPDKSGLPSDRFSAERTGGSVSTLTIQRTQQEDSAVYLCASSLIAGGPNTGELFFGEGSRLTVL.

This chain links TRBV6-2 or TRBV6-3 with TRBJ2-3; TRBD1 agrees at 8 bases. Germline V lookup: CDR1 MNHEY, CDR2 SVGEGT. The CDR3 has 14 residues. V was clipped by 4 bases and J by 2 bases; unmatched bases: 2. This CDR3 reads CASSWTGPTDTQYF. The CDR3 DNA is TGTGCCAGCAGTTGGACAGGGCCCACAGATACGCAGTATTTT.

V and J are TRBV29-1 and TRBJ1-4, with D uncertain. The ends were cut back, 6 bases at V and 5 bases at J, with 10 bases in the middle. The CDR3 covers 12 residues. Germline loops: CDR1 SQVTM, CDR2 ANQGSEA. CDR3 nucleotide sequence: TGCAGCGTGGCCAGAGAGAATGAAAAACTGTTTTTT. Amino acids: CSVARENEKLFF.